One sample yielded the 17 T cell receptor beta chains listed below, sequenced in a study of OX40 agonist ivuxolimab in advanced cancers. The repertoire was sequenced with immunoSEQ multiplex PCR; TCRdb's copy has only in-frame clones and lacks some. The sample lists tens of thousands of clones, 80% to 90% occurring once. This sample comprised CD4+ or CD8+ T cells sorted from blood, obtained in a trial of the OX40 agonist ivuxolimab. The receptors stem from an adult with an advanced solid tumor such as melanoma, head and neck, liver or kidney cancer.

The chain carries TRBV5-1 and TRBJ2-1; D is unclear. V lost 0 bases and J 4 bases, leaving 5 bases between the germline ends. CDR1 SGHRS and CDR2 YFSETQ come from the germline V gene. The CDR3 is 13 residues long. CDR3 DNA sequence: TGCGCCAGCAGCTTGGCCGTATACAATGAGCAGTTCTTC. Residues: CASSLAVYNEQFF.

This clone came up once. This chain joins TRBV5-8 and TRBJ2-3; D is ambiguous. The V and J ends lost 2 bases and 1 base respectively, with 8 bases between them. The CDR3 sequence is 14 residues long. CDR1 and CDR2 (germline): SGHTS, YDEGEE. The CDR3 spells CASSFGGGTDTQYF. The CDR3 DNA sequence: TGTGCCAGCAGCTTCGGTGGGGGCACAGATACGCAGTATTTT.

The count of this clone is one. This chain connects TRBV7-9 to TRBJ2-1; D may match TRBD1 or TRBD2 (5 bases each). Germline V lookup: CDR1 SEHNR, CDR2 FQNEAQ (reference sequence). With 9 bases removed from V and 5 bases from J, the gap between germline ends came to 14 bases. CDR3 size: 13 residues. CDR3 coding DNA: TGTGCCAGTCAACTTGGGGGAGACAATGAGCAGTTCTTC. It codes for CASQLGGDNEQFF.

This sequence joins TRBV9 and TRBJ2-7; 8 nucleotides line up with TRBD1. Trimming cost V 2 bases and J 3 bases; bases outside gene matches: 10. Per germline, CDR1 SGDLS and CDR2 YYNGEE. The CDR3 contains 16 residues. CDR3 bases: TGTGCCAGCAGCGTCAGTGGTCAGGGGGCGAACTACGAGCAGTACTTC. It is translated as CASSVSGQGANYEQYF.

This clone was detected once. The chain employs TRBV28 and TRBJ2-5; D gene ambiguous. Germline CDR1 is MDHEN and CDR2 is SYDVKM. This CDR3 comprises 14 residues. V dropped 2 bases and J dropped 3 bases, with 10 bases sitting between them. The CDR3 sequence: CASSLSWGKETQYF. DNA for the CDR3: TGTGCCAGCAGTTTAAGTTGGGGTAAAGAGACCCAGTACTTC.

CDR3 sequence: CASSYSTGQGTEAFF. The CDR3 DNA reads TGTGCCAGCAGTTACTCGACAGGGCAGGGCACTGAAGCTTTCTTT. The chain couples TRBV27 to TRBJ1-1; TRBD1 matches 7 bases. The CDR3 has 15 residues. Trimming cost V 4 bases and J 4 bases; bases outside gene matches: 9. Germline V gene sequence: CDR1 MNHEY, CDR2 SMNVEV (reference sequence).

This chain links TRBV5-1 with TRBJ2-1, with D unclear. The germline V gene has CDR1 SGHRS and CDR2 YFSETQ. Trimming took off 0 bases at V and 6 bases at J, with 10 bases between the two ends. This CDR3 region has 14 residues. The CDR3 nucleotides read TGCGCCAGCAGCTTGGTCTCAAATAGCAATGAGCAGTTCTTC. Translating gives CASSLVSNSNEQFF. The full variable domain, with the rest looked up from reference TRBV5-1 and TRBJ2-1, is KAGVTQTPRYLIKTRGQQVTLSCSPISGHRSVSWYQQTPGQGLQFLFEYFSETQRNKGNFPGRFSGRQFSNSRSEMNVSTLELGDSALYLCASSLVSNSNEQFFGPGTRLTVL.

The chain recombines TRBV10-1 with TRBJ2-3, with D possibly matching TRBD2 (5 bases). The V and J ends lost 0 bases and 0 bases respectively, with 13 bases between them. Germline values: CDR1 WNHNN, CDR2 SYGVQD (reference sequence). The CDR3 spans 17 residues. CDR3 protein: CASSESGAPTSTDTQYF. The CDR3 DNA reads as TGCGCCAGCAGTGAGTCGGGAGCGCCCACTAGCACAGATACGCAGTATTTT.

The V call is TRBV19, the J call TRBJ1-5, with a tentative D call TRBD1 (6 bases). Looked up from germline, CDR1 is LNHDA and CDR2 is SQIVND (reference sequence). This CDR3 has 15 residues. Deletions cut 5 bases from V and 3 bases from J, with 14 bases between. CDR3 in DNA: TGTGCCAGTAGTCTCCAGGGGTTGGACAATCAGCCCCAGCATTTT. Residues: CASSLQGLDNQPQHF.

The chain recombines TRBV11-2 with TRBJ1-2; possibly TRBD1 for D (6 bases). Germline values: CDR1 SGHAT, CDR2 FQNNGV. V was clipped by 5 bases and J by 6 bases, with 13 bases between them. The CDR3 runs to 13 residues. CDR3 sequence reads: CASSATGYNGYTF. CDR3 nucleotide sequence: TGTGCCAGCAGCGCAACAGGGTACAATGGCTACACCTTC.

As to this clone: The same CDR3 is also encoded by other DNA sequences in this sample. The J gene is TRBJ1-4, the V gene TRBV5-1; 9 nucleotides match TRBD1. This CDR3 has 14 residues. Germline V lookup: CDR1 SGHRS, CDR2 YFSETQ. With V trimmed by 4 bases and J by 5 bases, 3 bases remained unmatched. The CDR3 reads CASSPGQGNEKLFF. Here the CDR3 DNA reads TGCGCCAGCAGCCCGGGACAGGGAAATGAAAAACTGTTTTTT.

This chain uses TRBV11-2 with TRBJ2-1; 7 bases map to TRBD2. J gave up 3 bases and V 3 bases, and 8 bases lay outside the gene matches. The CDR3 is 16 amino acids. The germline V gene has CDR1 SGHAT and CDR2 FQNNGV. This CDR3 reads CASSFEVSGVYNEQFF. In nucleotides, the CDR3 is TGTGCCAGCAGCTTCGAAGTAAGCGGGGTCTACAATGAGCAGTTCTTC. The variable domain in full, completed from reference TRBV11-2 and TRBJ2-1, reads EAGVAQSPRYKIIEKRQSVAFWCNPISGHATLYWYQQILGQGPKLLIQFQNNGVVDDSQLPKDRFSAERLKGVDSTLKIQPAKLEDSAVYLCASSFEVSGVYNEQFFGPGTRLTVL.

The chain is built from TRBV25-1 and TRBJ2-7, with 7 bases matching TRBD2. The V gene's germline CDR1 is MGHDK and CDR2 SYGVNS. Trimming cost V 0 bases and J 4 bases; bases outside gene matches: 6. The CDR3 is 15 amino acids. Here the CDR3 reads CASSEYGGGLYEQYF. Here the CDR3 DNA reads TGTGCCAGCAGTGAATATGGGGGAGGGTTATACGAGCAGTACTTC.

The chain has TRBV5-6 and TRBJ1-6; D possibly corresponds to TRBD1 (5 bases). The CDR3 extends over 15 amino acids. Germline CDR1 is SGHDT and CDR2 is YYEEEE. Trimming took off 4 bases at V and 9 bases at J, with 17 bases between the two ends. The CDR3 loop reads CASSPRRDGSSPLHF. DNA of the CDR3: TGTGCCAGCAGCCCGAGACGGGACGGGAGTTCACCCCTCCACTTT.

The chain employs TRBV5-1 and TRBJ2-2, with 8 bases lining up with TRBD1. The germline gives CDR1 SGHRS, CDR2 YFSETQ. This CDR3 has 15 residues. J was trimmed by 4 bases and V by 5 bases; bases with no gene match: 7. The CDR3, as DNA: TGCGCCAGCAGTGGACAGGGAGGAGGCACCGGGGAGCTGTTTTTT. It specifies CASSGQGGGTGELFF.

V and J are TRBV11-3 and TRBJ1-4; D not certain. Trimming cost V 0 bases and J 6 bases, with 8 bases left between them. Germline-derived CDR1 and CDR2 are SGHNT and YENEEA. This CDR3 comprises 14 residues. The CDR3 here is CASSLDRSDEKLFF. The CDR3 bases are TGTGCCAGCAGCTTAGACAGGAGCGATGAAAAACTGTTTTTT. Based on the CDR3 plus reference TRBV11-3 and TRBJ1-4, the full variable domain is EAGVVQSPRYKIIEKKQPVAFWCNPISGHNTLYWYLQNLGQGPELLIRYENEEAVDDSQLPKDRFSAERLKGVDSTLKIQPAELGDSAVYLCASSLDRSDEKLFFGSGTQLSVL.

The rearrangement joins TRBV5-1 to TRBJ2-2, with 8 bases lining up with TRBD1. Germline lookup yields CDR1 SGHRS and CDR2 YFSETQ. The CDR3 has 16 amino acids. V trimming: 4 bases; J trimming: 7 bases; junction bases outside the gene matches: 12. The CDR3 nucleotides read TGCGCCAGCAGCCTCCAGCCGGGACAGGCGAACGGGGAGCTGTTTTTT. Its protein is CASSLQPGQANGELFF.